This T cell receptor (beta chain) derives from a study of blood T cell repertoires in COVID-19. Study information: The samples span acute and convalescent COVID-19 from the United States, Italy and Spain. Nucleic acid was either cDNA or gDNA, and it came from T cells, B-cell-depleted T cells, or PBMCs.

How the authors handled the data: Reference gene primers were amplified, and this amplification served to estimate nucleated cell counts. Profiled with immunoSEQ multiplex PCR; TCRdb holds only in-frame clones, not every one. The V and J calls and the clone size are those of that table, but D and trimming were determined from the DNA. The sample has 60,000 to 65,000 clones; 90% are singletons. CDR3 size: 15 residues. Trimming at V came to 5 bases and at J to 5 bases, leaving 10 bases not matched to a gene. CDR1 is MNHEY, CDR2 SVGAGI, per germline. The TCR comes from a woman older than 75 with active COVID-19. Source material: peripheral blood. The chain couples TRBV6-5 to TRBJ2-5; 8 nucleotides align to TRBD2. The CDR3 protein is CASSMRTSRGETQYF. The CDR3 nucleotides read TGTGCCAGCAGTATGAGGACTAGCCGTGGTGAGACCCAGTACTTC.